The 32 T cell receptor beta chains listed next were all sequenced from one sample in a study of T cells in Graves' hyperthyroidism and ophthalmopathy. From RNA transcripts, TCR beta CDR3 regions were amplified. The HTBI primer set drove a first-round RT-PCR of the TCR CDR3. TCRdb re-derived calls from the multiplex PCR reads in MiXCR, one entry per CDR3 protein. This table holds about 690,000 distinct CDR3 sequences, around a sixth found once. Sample: blood. The receptors originated from a man aged 50 or older with Graves' hyperthyroidism.

The sample holds many counts of this clonotype. The V and J genes are TRBV27 and TRBJ2-7; D unclear. Trimming stripped 3 bases from V and 0 bases from J, with 6 bases between. The CDR3 contains 13 residues. CDR1 and CDR2 from the germline V gene are MNHEY and SMNVEV (reference sequence). The CDR3: CASSFTSSYEQYF. CDR3 DNA sequence: TGTGCCAGCAGTTTTACGAGCTCCTACGAGCAGTACTTC.

This clonotype has more than one count but fewer than ten. This chain uses TRBV2 with TRBJ2-5; 10 bases agree with TRBD2. This CDR3 region has 14 residues. Germline CDR1 is SNHLY and CDR2 is FYNNEI. With 7 bases clipped from V and 4 bases from J, the junction kept 6 bases outside the gene matches. DNA for the CDR3: TGTGCCAGCACTCCTAGCGGGAGACCAGAGACCCAGTACTTC. Translated, it gives CASTPSGRPETQYF.

In its sample, this clonotype was seen a few times. The genes are TRBV7-3 and TRBJ1-2; no definite D call. Trimming removed 5 bases at V and 0 bases at J, with 13 bases between. Germline-derived CDR1 and CDR2 are SGHTA and FQGTGA. This CDR3 spans 15 amino acids. The CDR3 is CASSQGRTPNYGYTF. The CDR3 nucleotides read TGTGCCAGCAGCCAAGGACGGACCCCTAACTATGGCTACACCTTC. The full variable domain, rest sourced from reference TRBV7-3 and TRBJ1-2, is GAGVSQTPSNKVTEKGKYVELRCDPISGHTALYWYRQSLGQGPEFLIYFQGTGAADDSGLPNDRFFAVRPEGSVSTLKIQRTERGDSAVYLCASSQGRTPNYGYTFGSGTRLTVV.

The chain is built from TRBV7-6 and TRBJ2-1; perhaps TRBD2 as D (6 bases). The V end was cut by 3 bases, the J end by 5 bases, with 14 bases between. This CDR3 contains 15 residues. Germline-derived CDR1 and CDR2 are SGHVS and FNYEAQ. The chain's CDR3 is CASSFLTRDHNEQFF. The CDR3 coding sequence is TGTGCCAGCAGCTTTTTAACGCGGGACCACAATGAGCAGTTCTTC.

This clonotype was seen only a few times. The chain carries TRBV12-3 or TRBV12-4 and TRBJ2-2; D not resolved. This CDR3 contains 15 residues. V lost 7 bases to trimming and J lost 3 bases, with 15 bases between them. The CDR3 bases are TGTGCCAGCACCCCCGGCAGGCGATACACCGGGGAGCTGTTTTTT. Translated: CASTPGRRYTGELFF.

At least ten counts were recorded for this clonotype. The V and J genes are TRBV2 and TRBJ2-1; the match to TRBD2 covers 9 bases. Per germline, CDR1 SNHLY and CDR2 FYNNEI. This CDR3 has 12 amino acids. Trimming at V came to 10 bases and at J to 7 bases, leaving 5 bases not matched to a gene. CDR3 sequence (DNA): TGTGCCATCTGGCTAGCGGGGAATGAGCAGTTCTTC. Its translation is CAIWLAGNEQFF.

The chain links TRBV7-3 to TRBJ2-1; weak D call: TRBD2 (5 bases). CDR1 and CDR2 from the germline V gene are SGHTA and FQGTGA. The CDR3 has 16 amino acids. Trimming cost V 2 bases and J 0 bases, with 11 bases left between them. DNA of the CDR3: TGTGCCAGCAGCTTAGAAGCGGATAGCTCCTACAATGAGCAGTTCTTC. This sequence encodes CASSLEADSSYNEQFF.

Many counts were recorded for this clonotype. V is TRBV7-3 and J is TRBJ2-1; perhaps TRBD1 as D (5 bases). The V gene's germline CDR1 is SGHTA and CDR2 FQGTGA. The CDR3 has 16 amino acids. V was trimmed by 4 bases and J by 5 bases, leaving 18 bases between them. Here the CDR3 DNA reads TGTGCCAGCAGCTGGGGTAGGGGAAGAGACAACAATGAGCAGTTCTTC. Protein sequence: CASSWGRGRDNNEQFF. The entire variable domain, with the rest obtained from reference TRBV7-3 and TRBJ2-1, is as follows: GAGVSQTPSNKVTEKGKYVELRCDPISGHTALYWYRQSLGQGPEFLIYFQGTGAADDSGLPNDRFFAVRPEGSVSTLKIQRTERGDSAVYLCASSWGRGRDNNEQFFGPGTRLTVL.

This clonotype has ten or more counts. The J gene is TRBJ2-7, the V gene TRBV10-3; D ambiguous. The V gene lost 4 bases and the J gene lost 7 bases, with 11 bases spanning the gap. CDR3 size: 12 residues. CDR1 and CDR2 (germline): ENHRY, SYGVKD. DNA for the CDR3: TGTGCCATCAGTGTGGGCAGTCTGGAGCAGTACTTC. It codes for CAISVGSLEQYF.

This clonotype was counted between two and nine times. The V gene is TRBV6-5, the J gene TRBJ2-7; D call uncertain. This CDR3 has 12 residues. The V and J ends lost 3 bases and 7 bases respectively, with 10 bases between them. CDR1 and CDR2 (germline): MNHEY, SVGAGI. CDR3 region: CASSYGPLEQYF. The CDR3, as DNA: TGTGCCAGCAGTTATGGCCCCCTGGAGCAGTACTTC.

J is TRBJ2-1 and V is TRBV5-1; 9 bases align to TRBD2. The CDR3 covers 17 residues. The J segment lost 4 bases and the V segment lost 4 bases, leaving 12 bases of the junction unmatched. Germline V CDR1 and CDR2: SGHRS, YFSETQ. The CDR3 sequence: CASSPALAGRRYNEQFF. DNA of the CDR3: TGCGCCAGCAGCCCCGCCCTAGCGGGGAGAAGATACAATGAGCAGTTCTTC.

This clonotype came up many times. The chain uses TRBV2 and TRBJ2-1; 8 positions match TRBD2. J was trimmed by 5 bases and V by 3 bases; bases with no gene match: 6. CDR1 SNHLY and CDR2 FYNNEI come from the germline V gene. The CDR3 consists of 15 residues. CDR3 DNA: TGTGCCAGCAGTGATAGGGCTAGCGGGCACAATGAGCAGTTCTTC. This translates into CASSDRASGHNEQFF.

This chain links TRBV5-1 with TRBJ2-5, with D possibly being TRBD1 or TRBD2 (5 bases each). The CDR3 extends over 14 amino acids. CDR1 is SGHRS, CDR2 YFSETQ, per germline. V was cut by 0 bases and J by 13 bases, with 19 bases left in between. This chain's CDR3 is CASSLEGPSLDLYF. The CDR3 DNA follows: TGCGCCAGCAGCTTGGAGGGACCCTCACTTGATCTGTACTTC. The whole variable domain, filled in from reference TRBV5-1 and TRBJ2-5, reads KAGVTQTPRYLIKTRGQQVTLSCSPISGHRSVSWYQQTPGQGLQFLFEYFSETQRNKGNFPGRFSGRQFSNSRSEMNVSTLELGDSALYLCASSLEGPSLDLYFGPGTRLLVL.

This clonotype was seen a few times. A read error may account for a junction end that differs from germline. The J gene is TRBJ1-1, the V gene TRBV2; D is possibly TRBD1 (6 bases). Germline lookup yields CDR1 SNHLY and CDR2 FYNNEI. CDR3 size: 14 residues. DNA of the CDR3: TGTACCAGCAGTCGAGAGACAGGGAACACTGAAGCTTTCTTT. Protein: CTSSRETGNTEAFF.

V and J are TRBV9 and TRBJ1-1, with 7 bases aligning to TRBD1. Germline values: CDR1 SGDLS, CDR2 YYNGEE. After removal of 4 bases from V and 3 bases from J, the junction contained 6 bases not matched to a gene. The CDR3 sequence is 14 residues long. The CDR3 DNA sequence: TGTGCCAGCAGCTTCACAACAGGGGACACTGAAGCTTTCTTT. Residues: CASSFTTGDTEAFF.

In its sample, this clonotype was seen many times. The rearrangement joins TRBV7-2 to TRBJ2-2; 7 nucleotides line up with TRBD2. Germline CDR1 and CDR2: SGHTA and FQGNSA. The CDR3 length is 15 residues. The junction had 7 bases not matched to a gene; V was cut back by 3 bases and J by 6 bases. The CDR3 DNA follows: TGTGCCAGCAGCTTGGACATAGCGGGCGCCGGGGAGCTGTTTTTT. It encodes CASSLDIAGAGELFF.

The rearrangement joins TRBV7-9 to TRBJ2-3; no clear D gene. Per the germline V gene, CDR1 is SEHNR and CDR2 is FQNEAQ (reference sequence). The germline V and J ends were trimmed by 2 bases and 2 bases, with 8 bases remaining between them. This CDR3 is 14 amino acids long. Here the CDR3 reads CASSLTVATDTQYF. The DNA for the CDR3 is TGTGCCAGCAGCTTAACGGTTGCCACAGATACGCAGTATTTT. The full variable domain, in which reference TRBV7-9 and TRBJ2-3 provide the parts outside the CDR3, is DTGVSQNPRHKITKRGQNVTFRCDPISEHNRLYWYRQTLGQGPEFLTYFQNEAQLEKSRLLSDRFSAERPKGSFSTLEIQRTEQGDSAMYLCASSLTVATDTQYFGPGTRLTVL.

The V call is TRBV20-1, the J call TRBJ2-7; D unresolved. The CDR3 consists of 16 residues. Trimming pared 0 bases from V and 1 base from J, leaving 16 bases between. Germline V CDR1 and CDR2: DFQATT, SNEGSKA (reference sequence). The CDR3 loop reads CSARDRVGLSSYEQYF. The DNA for the CDR3 is TGCAGTGCTAGAGATCGCGTGGGTCTGTCGTCCTACGAGCAGTACTTC.

This chain uses TRBV18 with TRBJ2-1, with D maybe TRBD2 (5 bases). The germline gives CDR1 KGHSH, CDR2 LQKENI. CDR3 length equals 11 residues. The ends were cut back, 6 bases at V and 7 bases at J, with 7 bases in the middle. Here the CDR3 DNA reads TGTGCCAGCTCCGGGAAAAATGAGCAGTTCTTC. The encoded protein is CASSGKNEQFF.

This clonotype was counted a few times. The chain employs TRBV6-4 and TRBJ2-1; D call uncertain. Germline V CDR1 and CDR2: MRHNA, SNTAGT. V was clipped by 0 bases and J by 7 bases, with 16 bases between them. CDR3 size: 16 residues. This CDR3 reads CASSDSIAREVNEQFF. The DNA for the CDR3 is TGTGCCAGCAGTGACTCGATTGCCAGAGAAGTAAATGAGCAGTTCTTC.

This clonotype was seen a handful of times. This may be a read error, as it is one base from a much larger clone. This chain joins TRBV30 and TRBJ1-2; D may be TRBD1 (6 bases). The CDR3 runs to 13 residues. The V end lost 8 bases, the J end lost 2 bases, and 15 bases lay between the germline ends. Germline lookup yields CDR1 GTSNPN and CDR2 SVGIG (reference sequence). The DNA of the CDR3 is TGTGCCAGCTATAAACAGGGCAACTATGGCTACACCTTC. This gives the protein CASYKQGNYGYTF.

This clonotype appeared many times. The V call is TRBV2, the J call TRBJ2-5, with D hard to call. With 8 bases removed from V and 0 bases from J, the gap between germline ends came to 10 bases. Per germline, CDR1 SNHLY and CDR2 FYNNEI. This CDR3 is 13 amino acids long. The CDR3 reads CASCRDNQETQYF. DNA for the CDR3: TGTGCCAGCTGCCGAGACAACCAAGAGACCCAGTACTTC.

This clonotype was observed a few times. The chain couples TRBV11-3 to TRBJ1-1; D is ambiguous. The CDR3 loop spans 13 amino acids. Germline lookup yields CDR1 SGHNT and CDR2 YENEEA. Trimming left V 3 bases short and J 5 bases short, with 10 bases between. This CDR3 reads CASSFGWGTEAFF. The CDR3 nucleotides are TGTGCCAGCAGCTTCGGGTGGGGTACTGAAGCTTTCTTT. Full variable domain (outside the CDR3, taken from reference TRBV11-3 and TRBJ1-1): EAGVVQSPRYKIIEKKQPVAFWCNPISGHNTLYWYLQNLGQGPELLIRYENEEAVDDSQLPKDRFSAERLKGVDSTLKIQPAELGDSAVYLCASSFGWGTEAFFGQGTRLTVV.

The J gene is TRBJ1-5, the V gene TRBV14; D gene ambiguous. There are 12 residues in the CDR3. CDR1 is SGHDN and CDR2 is FVKESK in the germline V gene. The V and J ends lost 1 base and 6 bases respectively, with 4 bases between them. The CDR3 reads CASSQGFQPQHF. As DNA, the CDR3 is TGTGCCAGCAGCCAAGGGTTTCAGCCCCAGCATTTT.

The chain carries TRBV10-1 and TRBJ2-2, with D unclear. V lost 4 bases and J lost 1, with 4 bases in between. CDR3 length: 13 residues. From germline, CDR1 is WNHNN and CDR2 SYGVQD (reference sequence). CDR3 sequence: CASSGLNTGELFF. DNA for the CDR3: TGCGCCAGCAGTGGACTGAACACCGGGGAGCTGTTTTTT.

The J gene is TRBJ1-2, the V gene TRBV5-1; no firm D call. In germline, CDR1 is SGHRS, CDR2 YFSETQ. The ends were cut back, 4 bases at V and 1 base at J, with 11 bases in the middle. CDR3 length: 14 amino acids. In DNA, the CDR3 is TGCGCCAGCAGCCGAGACCCGAATAACTATGGCTACACCTTC. Its translation is CASSRDPNNYGYTF.

This clonotype was observed a handful of times. The chain links TRBV9 to TRBJ1-6; 9 bases are shared with TRBD1. Trimming removed 3 bases from V and 7 bases from J; junction bases left unmatched: 8. This CDR3 is built from 16 residues. CDR1 is SGDLS, CDR2 YYNGEE, per germline. CDR3 bases: TGTGCCAGCAGCGGGGGACAGGGTTCCCAAAATTCACCCCTCCACTTT. This gives the protein CASSGGQGSQNSPLHF.

V gene TRBV4-2 combines with J gene TRBJ2-7; 7 positions agree with TRBD1. CDR3 length: 15 amino acids. Germline V CDR1 and CDR2: LGHNA, YNFKEQ. The junction had 11 bases not matched to a gene; V was cut back by 4 bases and J by 5 bases. The CDR3 region has the DNA TGTGCCAGCAGCCCCCAGGGACAGCGAGGGAACGAGCAGTACTTC. Encoded protein: CASSPQGQRGNEQYF.

This clonotype was observed at least ten times. Written as DNA, the CDR3 is TGTGCCACCAGCAGAGATTTGGAGACCCAGTACTTC. It translates to CATSRDLETQYF. The genes are TRBV15 and TRBJ2-5; D is undetermined. The CDR3 length is 12 residues. V lost 0 bases and J lost 5, with 4 bases in between. Germline V CDR1 and CDR2: LNHNV, YYDKDF (reference sequence).

This clonotype came up many times. This chain links TRBV20-1 with TRBJ2-3; 9 bases are a match to TRBD2. This CDR3 region has 14 residues. Germline V gene data show CDR1 as DFQATT and CDR2 as SNEGSKA (reference sequence). V dropped 6 bases and J dropped 4; count of bases not matched to a gene: 8. As DNA, the CDR3 is TGCAGTGCCCCCCGAGCGGGAGGAGCAGATACGCAGTATTTT. This encodes CSAPRAGGADTQYF.

A remark on this clonotype: A much larger clone differs by one base, so this may be a read error. This rearrangement joins TRBV7-8 to TRBJ2-3, with TRBD2 matching 11 bases. The V gene end was trimmed by 0 bases and the J gene end by 2 bases; junction bases not matched to a gene: 4. Germline values: CDR1 SGHVS, CDR2 FQNEAQ. There are 17 residues in the CDR3. CDR3 protein: CASSLAPSGRPTDTQYF. CDR3 bases: TGTGCCAGCAGCTTAGCCCCTAGCGGGAGGCCCACAGATACGCAGTATTTT.

On this clonotype itself: A junction end diverges from the germline sequence, so it may reflect a read error. The V call is TRBV28, the J call TRBJ1-2; no clear D gene. Germline V CDR1 and CDR2: MDHEN, SYDVKM. The CDR3 length is 13 residues. The CDR3 loop is CASSLISNYGCTF. In nucleotides, the CDR3 is TGTGCCAGCAGTTTAATCAGTAACTATGGCTGCACCTTC.